The sequence of this TCR beta chain was determined in a study of T cells in tuberculosis. Study-wide findings and caveats: Active tuberculosis patients had shorter CDR3-alpha; the beta difference was nonsignificant. Smaller distances to GMM-specific TCRs suggested their expansion in active tuberculosis. Active tuberculosis cases were adults; controls were adolescents. Classification accuracy was 87% (AUROC 0.90) with the GMM-specific repertoire.

For this clone: The antigen remains unidentified.

Clones were read by immunoSEQ multiplex PCR, and TCRdb kept only the in-frame ones, dropping some. The sample consists of 30,000 to 35,000 clones, approximately 93% of them appearing once. CDR1 is LGHNA, CDR2 YSLEER, per germline. The CDR3 covers 16 residues. Trimming removed 0 bases from V and 6 bases from J, with 16 bases in between. Sequencing was carried out using PBMCs. The chain is built from TRBV4-3 and TRBJ2-3; maybe TRBD1 (5 bases). This clonotype was obtained from a donor aged 10-29 years with latent tuberculosis or without tuberculosis infection. As DNA, the CDR3 is TGCGCCAGCAGCCAAGACCGGTGGGGCGCAGGGGATACGCAGTATTTT. The encoded protein is CASSQDRWGAGDTQYF.